These T cell receptor beta chains were read from a single sample in a study of cytomegalovirus exposure and HLA in healthy donors. Sequencing used immunoSEQ multiplex PCR; TCRdb keeps in-frame clones, though not all of them. The sample carries over 200,000 clones, around 91% recorded once. Sequenced material: PBMCs. Every receptor here comes from a woman aged 18-29 years in good health and CMV-seronegative. CDR3s include the opening cysteine and the closing phenylalanine or tryptophan. The order of the fields is V gene, clone size, J gene, D gene, CDR3 protein, CDR3 DNA. A D gene is named only where the DNA matches it firmly. Rows may omit the clone size; those that give it use once, few, many or a size class.

v_call: TRBV7-9
clone_size: .
j_call: TRBJ2-7
d_call: TRBD1
cdr3_aa: CASSLGTGPYEQYF
cdr3_nt: TGTGCCAGCAGCTTAGGGACAGGTCCGTACGAGCAGTACTTC

v_call: TRBV5-1
clone_size: .
j_call: TRBJ1-2
d_call: .
cdr3_aa: CASSLVLGASGYTF
cdr3_nt: TGCGCCAGCAGCTTGGTGTTGGGGGCGTCAGGCTACACCTTC

v_call: TRBV19
clone_size: .
j_call: TRBJ1-6
d_call: TRBD1
cdr3_aa: CASSIAGTANSPLHF
cdr3_nt: TGTGCCAGTAGTATAGCCGGGACAGCCAATTCACCCCTCCACTTT

v_call: TRBV19
clone_size: .
j_call: TRBJ1-2
d_call: .
cdr3_aa: CASSILGGLYGYTF
cdr3_nt: TGTGCCAGTAGTATCCTCGGGGGGCTCTATGGCTACACCTTC

v_call: TRBV18
clone_size: once
j_call: TRBJ1-2
d_call: .
cdr3_aa: CASSLSTGVYGYTF
cdr3_nt: TGTGCCAGCTCACTCTCGACAGGTGTATATGGCTACACCTTC

v_call: TRBV4-3
clone_size: .
j_call: TRBJ1-2
d_call: .
cdr3_aa: CASSQEGAEANYGYTF
cdr3_nt: TGCGCCAGCAGCCAAGAAGGGGCAGAAGCTAACTATGGCTACACCTTC

v_call: TRBV20-1
clone_size: .
j_call: TRBJ1-3
d_call: .
cdr3_aa: CSARIINTIYF
cdr3_nt: TGCAGTGCTAGAATTATAAACACCATATATTTT

v_call: TRBV7-2
clone_size: .
j_call: TRBJ1-5
d_call: .
cdr3_aa: CASSRQHSNQPQHF
cdr3_nt: TGTGCCAGCAGCCGACAGCATAGCAATCAGCCCCAGCATTTT

v_call: TRBV6-5
clone_size: many
j_call: TRBJ1-1
d_call: .
cdr3_aa: CASRTGNTEAFF
cdr3_nt: TGTGCCAGCAGGACAGGGAACACTGAAGCTTTCTTT

v_call: TRBV19
clone_size: .
j_call: TRBJ1-5
d_call: .
cdr3_aa: CASSKDRYNQPQHF
cdr3_nt: TGTGCCAGTAGTAAAGACAGGTACAATCAGCCCCAGCATTTT

v_call: TRBV19
clone_size: .
j_call: TRBJ2-3
d_call: .
cdr3_aa: CASSVRGGGAASDTQYF
cdr3_nt: TGTGCCAGTAGTGTACGAGGGGGGGGCGCCGCATCAGATACGCAGTATTTT

v_call: TRBV7-8
clone_size: .
j_call: TRBJ2-7
d_call: TRBD2
cdr3_aa: CASSFNSGGRYEQYF
cdr3_nt: TGTGCCAGCAGCTTCAATAGCGGGGGCCGATACGAGCAGTACTTC

v_call: TRBV7-9
clone_size: .
j_call: TRBJ2-7
d_call: TRBD2
cdr3_aa: CASSLSGGAYEQYF
cdr3_nt: TGTGCCAGCAGCCTTAGCGGGGGGGCCTACGAGCAGTACTTC

v_call: TRBV5-4
clone_size: .
j_call: TRBJ2-7
d_call: .
cdr3_aa: CAIKKWGTGSYEQYF
cdr3_nt: TGTGCCATCAAAAAATGGGGTACGGGATCCTACGAGCAGTACTTC

v_call: TRBV5-1
clone_size: once
j_call: TRBJ1-5
d_call: .
cdr3_aa: CASSSRGSGNQPQHF
cdr3_nt: TGCGCCAGCAGCTCCAGGGGATCAGGCAATCAGCCCCAGCATTTT

v_call: TRBV5-1
clone_size: .
j_call: TRBJ2-1
d_call: .
cdr3_aa: CASSIPGGQYNEQFF
cdr3_nt: TGCGCCAGCAGCATTCCTGGCGGCCAATACAATGAGCAGTTCTTC

v_call: TRBV7-9
clone_size: .
j_call: TRBJ2-2
d_call: .
cdr3_aa: CASSSPTDRNTGELFF
cdr3_nt: TGTGCCAGCAGCTCCCCAACGGACAGGAACACCGGGGAGCTGTTTTTT

v_call: TRBV27
clone_size: .
j_call: TRBJ2-5
d_call: TRBD2
cdr3_aa: CASRNLAGGPQETQYF
cdr3_nt: TGTGCCAGCAGGAATCTAGCGGGGGGGCCCCAAGAGACCCAGTACTTC

v_call: TRBV6-5
clone_size: .
j_call: TRBJ1-1
d_call: TRBD1
cdr3_aa: CASSYSEGQLNTEAFF
cdr3_nt: TGTGCCAGCAGTTACTCCGAGGGACAGCTGAACACTGAAGCTTTCTTT

v_call: TRBV27
clone_size: .
j_call: TRBJ2-1
d_call: .
cdr3_aa: CASRLRGIQSSYNEQFF
cdr3_nt: TGTGCCAGCAGACTAAGGGGTATTCAATCCTCCTACAATGAGCAGTTCTTC

v_call: TRBV6-5
clone_size: .
j_call: TRBJ1-2
d_call: TRBD1
cdr3_aa: CASSPSGQGAYGYTF
cdr3_nt: TGTGCCAGCAGTCCCTCGGGACAGGGGGCCTATGGCTACACCTTC

v_call: TRBV4-1
clone_size: .
j_call: TRBJ2-1
d_call: TRBD2
cdr3_aa: CASSQGLAGARANEQFF
cdr3_nt: TGCGCCAGCAGCCAAGGACTAGCGGGGGCCAGGGCAAATGAGCAGTTCTTC

v_call: TRBV6-5
clone_size: .
j_call: TRBJ1-1
d_call: TRBD1
cdr3_aa: CASSSQGGGTEAFF
cdr3_nt: TGTGCCAGCAGTTCACAGGGGGGGGGTACTGAAGCTTTCTTT

v_call: TRBV10-3
clone_size: .
j_call: TRBJ2-5
d_call: .
cdr3_aa: CAISLLDRVETQYF
cdr3_nt: TGTGCCATCAGCCTTCTGGACAGAGTGGAGACCCAGTACTTC

v_call: TRBV7-6
clone_size: once
j_call: TRBJ2-1
d_call: TRBD2
cdr3_aa: CASSLAAGDYNEQFF
cdr3_nt: TGTGCCAGCAGCTTAGCGGCGGGGGATTACAATGAGCAGTTCTTC

v_call: TRBV6-1
clone_size: few
j_call: TRBJ1-5
d_call: .
cdr3_aa: CASRLDFSNQPQHF
cdr3_nt: TGTGCCAGCAGGCTGGACTTTAGCAATCAGCCCCAGCATTTT

v_call: TRBV11-2
clone_size: .
j_call: TRBJ2-7
d_call: TRBD1
cdr3_aa: CASSLSGQVTSYEQYF
cdr3_nt: TGTGCCAGCAGCTTATCGGGACAGGTGACCTCCTACGAGCAGTACTTC